This TCR beta chain was observed in a study of cytomegalovirus exposure and HLA in healthy donors. This CDR3 is 16 amino acids long. Germline lookup yields CDR1 MNHEY and CDR2 SMNVEV (reference sequence). V shed 5 bases and J shed 1 base, with 17 bases lying between them. About this clone: Its antigen is not known.

Study-wide results and caveats: The TCR clusters that emerged in the first cohort tended, a later analysis found, to co-occur in the 120 or so validation repertoires. Reportedly, diagnosis of cytomegalovirus status by the classifier showed high specificity and sensitivity.

Sequencing used immunoSEQ multiplex PCR; TCRdb keeps in-frame clones, though not all of them. The sample carries roughly 280,000 clones, 65% to 90% recorded once. Sequenced sample: PBMCs. The sequence was collected from a woman aged 18-29 years in good health and CMV-seronegative. This rearrangement joins TRBV27 to TRBJ1-2; tentative D call: TRBD1 (5 bases). DNA of the CDR3: TGTGCCAGCAGTCAAAATACAGGTCTCCTTAACTATGGCTACACCTTC. It yields the protein CASSQNTGLLNYGYTF.